The 30 T cell receptor beta chains below all came from one sample that was sequenced in a study of CD8+ T cells in alopecia areata. After isolation, RNA underwent reverse transcription to generate cDNA as the sequencing template. Produced via immunoSEQ multiplex PCR; TCRdb's table is partial and in-frame only. The data show some 190,000 clones, 50% to 70% seen once. Treatment indicated: oral pan-JAK inhibitor, 5-10 mg twice daily. This sample comprised CD4+ T cells sorted from blood, obtained around week 47, from a patient treated with tofacitinib. Receptor source: a human donor with alopecia areata.

The chain's CDR3 is CAWSVRRNTEAFF. In DNA, the CDR3 is TGTGCCTGGAGTGTACGCAGGAACACTGAAGCTTTCTTT. The genes are TRBV30 and TRBJ1-1; D remains unclear. The V and J ends lost 0 bases and 1 base respectively, with 6 bases between them. In germline, CDR1 is GTSNPN, CDR2 SVGIG (reference sequence). The CDR3 sequence is 13 residues long.

This clone was counted many times. The genes are TRBV4-3 and TRBJ2-7; D is unresolved. This CDR3 comprises 13 residues. Germline V gene sequence: CDR1 LGHNA, CDR2 YSLEER. V gave up 5 bases and J gave up 6 bases, with 14 bases separating them. DNA of the CDR3: TGCGCCAGCAGCAACAGAATATTCGGCGAGCAGTACTTC. Protein sequence: CASSNRIFGEQYF.

This chain uses TRBV9 with TRBJ2-6; 7 bases line up with TRBD1. The CDR3 consists of 15 residues. The trim removed 4 bases at V and 2 bases at J, leaving 3 bases unmatched. Germline loops: CDR1 SGDLS, CDR2 YYNGEE. Here the CDR3 reads CASSRDSPGANVLTF. As DNA, the CDR3 is TGTGCCAGCAGCCGGGACAGCCCTGGGGCCAACGTCCTGACTTTC.

J is TRBJ2-5 and V is TRBV7-6, with D perhaps being TRBD1 or TRBD2 (5 bases each). Trimming left V 5 bases short and J 0 bases short, with 13 bases between. CDR3 length equals 15 residues. The V gene's germline CDR1 is SGHVS and CDR2 FNYEAQ. CDR3 region: CASSGRDGYQETQYF. The CDR3 DNA reads as TGTGCCAGCAGCGGCCGGGACGGGTACCAAGAGACCCAGTACTTC.

There are a few counts of this clone. The chain combines TRBV7-2 with TRBJ2-7, with D maybe TRBD2 (5 bases). Germline assignment: CDR1 SGHTA and CDR2 FQGNSA. The CDR3 covers 14 residues. Deletions cut 5 bases from V and 1 base from J, with 12 bases between. CDR3 residues: CASSLSGKSYEQYF. The CDR3 DNA reads as TGTGCCAGCAGCCTCTCCGGGAAATCCTACGAGCAGTACTTC.

The rearrangement links TRBV15 to TRBJ2-3; 7 positions match TRBD1. The ends lost 4 bases at V and 5 bases at J; junction bases unmatched: 6. Per germline, CDR1 LNHNV and CDR2 YYDKDF (reference sequence). CDR3 length equals 14 residues. The DNA of the CDR3 is TGTGCCACCAGCAAAGAGACAGGGAAAGATACGCAGTATTTT. It yields the protein CATSKETGKDTQYF.

This clone was seen more than once but under ten times. The rearrangement joins TRBV7-2 to TRBJ1-1, with TRBD1 as a possible D gene (5 bases). The V end lost 4 bases, the J end lost 4 bases, and 19 bases lay between the germline ends. CDR3 size: 16 residues. In germline, CDR1 is SGHTA, CDR2 FQGNSA. The CDR3 protein is CASSYLSGEVGTEAFF. CDR3 bases: TGTGCCAGCAGCTATCTATCGGGGGAGGTGGGCACTGAAGCTTTCTTT.

V usage is TRBV2 and J usage is TRBJ2-7; D may be TRBD1 (6 bases). CDR1 is SNHLY, CDR2 FYNNEI, per germline. V was cut by 4 bases and J by 2 bases, with 12 bases left in between. This CDR3 spans 14 amino acids. This CDR3 reads CASSGTGQTYEQYF. The CDR3 nucleotides read TGTGCCAGCAGTGGAACGGGACAAACCTACGAGCAGTACTTC.

J is TRBJ1-5 and V is TRBV25-1; 8 bases match TRBD1. Trimming cost V 10 bases and J 7 bases; bases outside gene matches: 9. Germline V CDR1 and CDR2: MGHDK, SYGVNS. CDR3 length: 13 amino acids. CDR3 DNA sequence: TGTGCCACCTCCGGACAGGGAGCCCAGCCCCAGCATTTT. Its translation is CATSGQGAQPQHF. Full variable domain (remainder filled in from reference TRBV25-1 and TRBJ1-5): EADIYQTPRYLVIGTGKKITLECSQTMGHDKMYWYQQDPGMELHLIHYSYGVNSTEKGDLSSESTVSRIRTEHFPLTLESARPSHTSQYLCATSGQGAQPQHFGDGTRLSIL.

This clone appeared a few times. V and J are TRBV19 and TRBJ2-5; a weak D match, TRBD1 (6 bases). CDR1 is LNHDA, CDR2 SQIVND, per germline (reference sequence). This CDR3 has 12 residues. V was shortened by 6 bases and J by 3 bases, with 8 bases between the two germline ends. The CDR3 DNA sequence: TGTGCCAGTAGCTACAGGGAAGAGACCCAGTACTTC. This gives the protein CASSYREETQYF.

The V gene is TRBV9, the J gene TRBJ1-1; 7 bases match TRBD1. Germline CDR1 reads SGDLS; CDR2 reads YYNGEE. The V segment lost 4 bases and the J segment 5 bases; nucleotides outside the gene matches: 11. The CDR3 loop spans 15 amino acids. The CDR3 spells CASSPDGTVLTEAFF. CDR3 in DNA: TGTGCCAGCAGCCCGGACGGGACAGTGCTTACTGAAGCTTTCTTT.

This sequence joins TRBV7-2 and TRBJ1-6; the D is unclear. The CDR3 length is 15 residues. CDR1 SGHTA and CDR2 FQGNSA come from the germline V gene. Trimming shortened V by 4 bases and J by 5 bases, and 12 bases separated the two germline ends. Written as DNA, the CDR3 is TGTGCCAGCAGCTCTATTTTAAGAGATAATTCACCCCTCCACTTT. It encodes CASSSILRDNSPLHF.

J is TRBJ1-4 and V is TRBV30; possibly TRBD1 for D (5 bases). The CDR3 covers 15 residues. The germline V and J ends were trimmed by 0 bases and 5 bases, with 13 bases remaining between them. CDR1 and CDR2 (germline): GTSNPN, SVGIG (reference sequence). DNA for the CDR3: TGTGCCTGGAGTGTACGAAAGAGGGGAAATGAAAAACTGTTTTTT. Translating gives CAWSVRKRGNEKLFF. The complete variable domain, with remaining parts taken from reference TRBV30 and TRBJ1-4, reads SQTIHQWPATLVQPVGSPLSLECTVEGTSNPNLYWYRQAAGRGLQLLFYSVGIGQISSEVPQNLSASRPQDRQFILSSKKLLLSDSGFYLCAWSVRKRGNEKLFFGSGTQLSVL.

The gene calls are TRBV19 and TRBJ2-5; a weak D match, TRBD1 (6 bases). The V end was cut by 8 bases, the J end by 3 bases, with 16 bases between. Germline CDR1 reads LNHDA; CDR2 reads SQIVND (reference sequence). The CDR3 extends over 14 amino acids. The CDR3 spells CASRNLGAEETQYF. The CDR3 nucleotides read TGTGCCAGTCGCAACTTGGGGGCGGAAGAGACCCAGTACTTC.

This rearrangement joins TRBV7-9 to TRBJ2-1; D remains unclear. The CDR3 runs to 12 residues. Trimming stripped 3 bases from V and 8 bases from J, with 8 bases between. Germline V gene data show CDR1 as SEHNR and CDR2 as FQNEAQ (reference sequence). CDR3 DNA sequence: TGTGCCAGCAGCTTTAGTTTTGATGAGCAGTTCTTC. Amino acid sequence: CASSFSFDEQFF.

The chain joins TRBV19 to TRBJ1-2; the D gene is possibly TRBD1 (5 bases). Trimming removed 8 bases at V and 4 bases at J, with 14 bases between. CDR3 size: 13 residues. Germline CDR1 reads LNHDA; CDR2 reads SQIVND (reference sequence). This CDR3 reads CASHRGGSYGYTF. The DNA of the CDR3 is TGTGCCAGTCATCGCGGGGGTTCCTATGGCTACACCTTC. The entire variable domain, with the rest obtained from reference TRBV19 and TRBJ1-2, is as follows: DGGITQSPKYLFRKEGQNVTLSCEQNLNHDAMYWYRQDPGQGLRLIYYSQIVNDFQKGDIAEGYSVSREKKESFPLTVTSAQKNPTAFYLCASHRGGSYGYTFGSGTRLTVV.

This chain joins TRBV9 and TRBJ2-2; TRBD1 matches at 10 bases. The CDR3 contains 16 residues. Germline assignment: CDR1 SGDLS and CDR2 YYNGEE. Unmatched junction bases numbered 8, after V lost 2 bases and J lost 7 bases. The CDR3 loop reads CASSVTDRGSGGELFF. CDR3 DNA sequence: TGTGCCAGCAGCGTGACGGACAGGGGGTCAGGCGGGGAGCTGTTTTTT.

The J gene is TRBJ1-6, the V gene TRBV25-1; D unclear. This CDR3 contains 13 residues. The germline gives CDR1 MGHDK, CDR2 SYGVNS. The ends were cut back, 7 bases at V and 6 bases at J, with 10 bases in the middle. The CDR3 DNA reads TGTGCCAGCACCATGGGTTCTAATTCACCCCTCCACTTT. This translates into CASTMGSNSPLHF. The variable domain in full, with the rest retrieved from reference TRBV25-1 and TRBJ1-6, is EADIYQTPRYLVIGTGKKITLECSQTMGHDKMYWYQQDPGMELHLIHYSYGVNSTEKGDLSSESTVSRIRTEHFPLTLESARPSHTSQYLCASTMGSNSPLHFGNGTRLTVT.

The sample holds one count of this clone. V usage is TRBV30 and J usage is TRBJ2-1; TRBD1 might be the D (5 bases). The CDR3 length is 15 residues. The ends were cut back, 0 bases at V and 9 bases at J, with 18 bases in the middle. In germline, CDR1 is GTSNPN, CDR2 SVGIG (reference sequence). CDR3 bases: TGTGCCTGGAGTGTCGACAGTTATACATTCGTTGAGCAGTTCTTC. Translation: CAWSVDSYTFVEQFF.

The chain joins TRBV29-1 to TRBJ1-1; D is possibly TRBD1 (6 bases). The germline V gene encodes CDR1 SQVTM and CDR2 ANQGSEA. The CDR3 runs to 14 residues. The ends were cut back, 6 bases at V and 1 base at J, with 15 bases in the middle. This CDR3 is CSVTRGGRNTEAFF. The CDR3 DNA reads as TGCAGCGTCACCAGGGGTGGAAGGAACACTGAAGCTTTCTTT. Drawing the rest from reference TRBV29-1 and TRBJ1-1, the complete variable domain is SAVISQKPSRDICQRGTSLTIQCQVDSQVTMMFWYRQQPGQSLTLIATANQGSEATYESGFVIDKFPISRPNLTFSTLTVSNMSPEDSSIYLCSVTRGGRNTEAFFGQGTRLTVV.

This sequence joins TRBV30 and TRBJ1-1; no clear D gene. The CDR3 spans 14 residues. Germline V CDR1 and CDR2: GTSNPN, SVGIG (reference sequence). V was cut by 4 bases and J by 0 bases, with 12 bases left in between. The CDR3 coding sequence is TGTGCCTGGACGGGAGGGCAGCTGAACACTGAAGCTTTCTTT. Its translation: CAWTGGQLNTEAFF.

The V call is TRBV7-2, the J call TRBJ2-7; the match to TRBD1 covers 9 bases. V shed 0 bases, J shed 3 bases, and the junction held 6 bases outside the gene matches. The CDR3 totals 16 residues. Germline V gives CDR1 SGHTA, CDR2 FQGNSA. CDR3 loop: CASSLAGGQGYYEQYF. DNA for the CDR3: TGTGCCAGCAGCTTAGCGGGGGGACAGGGATACTACGAGCAGTACTTC.

This sequence joins TRBV7-9 and TRBJ1-2; D ambiguous. Trimming left V 5 bases short and J 8 bases short, with 15 bases between. Germline-derived CDR1 and CDR2 are SEHNR and FQNEAQ (reference sequence). There are 13 residues in the CDR3. The DNA for the CDR3 is TGTGCCAGCAGCCGTGAGGTCGGCAGCGGCTACACCTTC. Its protein product is CASSREVGSGYTF.

The chain combines TRBV10-3 with TRBJ2-7, with 9 bases identical to TRBD1. Germline V gives CDR1 ENHRY, CDR2 SYGVKD. CDR3 size: 12 residues. The ends lost 10 bases at V and 5 bases at J; junction bases unmatched: 6. CDR3 sequence (DNA): TGTGCCACCGGACAGGGGTGGGACGAGCAGTACTTC. Its protein is CATGQGWDEQYF.

There are a few counts of this clone. J is TRBJ2-3 and V is TRBV29-1, with a possible D match to TRBD1 (6 bases). Germline assignment: CDR1 SQVTM and CDR2 ANQGSEA. The CDR3 runs to 14 residues. The V and J ends lost 5 bases and 2 bases respectively, with 14 bases between them. The CDR3 sequence: CSVPTGSTTDTQYF. The CDR3 DNA sequence: TGCAGCGTTCCCACAGGGTCCACCACAGATACGCAGTATTTT.

Remarks on this clone: One end of the junction varies from germline; a read error may be responsible. The chain joins TRBV29-1 to TRBJ2-3; 7 nucleotides agree with TRBD1. Germline lookup yields CDR1 SQVTM and CDR2 ANQGSEA. This CDR3 region has 11 residues. In DNA, the CDR3 is TGCAGCGCCATAGGGGGCATTGAGTCCCTGTTT. Translating it yields CSAIGGIESLF.

This clone was seen a few times. The genes are TRBV13 and TRBJ2-1; 7 bases align to TRBD1. The CDR3 sequence is 17 residues long. Germline V gene data show CDR1 as PRHDT and CDR2 as FYEKMQ (reference sequence). V gave up 0 bases and J gave up 6 bases; unmatched junction bases: 11. The CDR3 DNA sequence: TGTGCCAGCAGCTTAGGAGAATGGGACAGCCACCTCAATGAGCAGTTCTTC. It specifies CASSLGEWDSHLNEQFF.

CDR3 residues: CSAATGISLSEAFF. CDR3 bases: TGCAGCGCGGCAACAGGGATTTCTTTGTCTGAAGCTTTCTTT. V gene TRBV29-1 combines with J gene TRBJ1-1, with D possibly matching TRBD1 (6 bases). Germline values: CDR1 SQVTM, CDR2 ANQGSEA. Trimming shortened V by 7 bases and J by 6 bases, and 21 bases separated the two germline ends. CDR3 length: 14 amino acids.

The gene calls are TRBV29-1 and TRBJ1-2; weak D call: TRBD1 (6 bases). V gave up 5 bases and J gave up 5 bases, with 12 bases separating them. The CDR3 runs 12 residues. Germline CDR1 is SQVTM and CDR2 is ANQGSEA. The CDR3 reads CSVYTGRYGYTF. DNA for the CDR3: TGCAGCGTTTATACAGGGCGTTATGGCTACACCTTC.

This clone was observed a handful of times. The identical CDR3 is also encoded by other nucleotide sequences in the sample. V is TRBV11-2 and J is TRBJ2-1; 8 bases align to TRBD2. Trimming removed 1 base from V and 2 bases from J; junction bases left unmatched: 4. Germline V gives CDR1 SGHAT, CDR2 FQNNGV. This CDR3 is built from 16 residues. CDR3 in DNA: TGTGCCAGCAGCTTAGGGGCGGGGGGCCCCTACAATGAGCAGTTCTTC. Translation gives CASSLGAGGPYNEQFF.